The text below deals with one T cell receptor (beta chain). This specimen belongs to a study of blood T cell repertoires in COVID-19. The wider study: Some COVID-19 samples were acute and others convalescent; all came from the United States, Italy and Spain. Sources were T cells, B-cell-depleted T cells, or PBMCs; the material itself was cDNA or gDNA.

In the original workflow: How many nucleated cells were present was estimated from reference gene primer amplification. Repertoires were generated with immunoSEQ multiplex PCR, while TCRdb's copy carries only in-frame clones and drops some. D and trimming were read from the DNA, whereas the V and J calls and clone size are those reported in that table. The profile shows about 210,000 clones, 92% of them singletons. Trimming removed 6 bases at V and 5 bases at J, with 16 bases between. Per the germline V gene, CDR1 is LGHNT and CDR2 is FRNRAP. CDR3 length: 14 residues. The chain links TRBV12-5 to TRBJ2-5; D might be TRBD1 (5 bases). What was sequenced was peripheral blood. This sequence originates from a man aged 25-45 years with acute or convalescent COVID-19. The CDR3 protein is CASGPQGFGETQYF. The CDR3 bases are TGTGCTAGTGGACCCCAGGGTTTTGGGGAGACCCAGTACTTC.